The sequence of this T cell receptor beta chain was determined in a study of blood T cell repertoires in COVID-19. Study-level information: Italy, Spain and the United States were the sources of the convalescent and acute COVID-19 samples.

Germline assignment: CDR1 SSHAT and CDR2 FNYEAQ (reference sequence). The CDR3 is made up of 20 amino acids. V shed 5 bases and J 6 bases; nucleotides not matched to a gene: 24. The protocol was immunoSEQ multiplex PCR, while the TCRdb copy is restricted to in-frame clones and leaves out a portion. The data contain some 150,000 clones, around 85% of them seen just once; the ten biggest clones take up 8%. This TCR was recovered from a woman aged 55-69 years with COVID-19, enrolled during active disease. The chain uses TRBV7-7 and TRBJ2-7, with 11 bases aligning to TRBD2. The sample consisted of peripheral blood. CDR3 region: CASSPYLHPVTSGAMGEQYF. For the CDR3, the DNA is TGTGCCAGCAGCCCATACCTTCACCCCGTGACTAGCGGGGCGATGGGCGAGCAGTACTTC.